Listed below are T cell receptor beta chains from one sample, sequenced in a study of blood T cell repertoires in COVID-19. Measured with immunoSEQ multiplex PCR; TCRdb has only the in-frame clones, and not every one. The sample comprises around 250,000 clones, about 84% of which are singletons, and roughly 2% rests with the top ten. The sample consisted of PBMCs or T cells enriched from blood (not recorded which). Receptors were obtained from a woman aged 45-65 years who had recovered from COVID-19. The CDR3 runs from the conserved cysteine through the conserved F or W. D genes are given only for firm matches. Only some rows state a clone size, as once, few, many or a class for expanded clones.

>TRBV14|TRBJ2-1|18|TRBD2|.
TGTGCCAGCAGCGTCAGGGAGGGTTCAGGGAAAGATCCGGATGAGCAGTTCTTC
CASSVREGSGKDPDEQFF
>TRBV10-2|TRBJ1-4|17|.|.
TGCGCCAGCAGTGACTCTCACTCCTTCGCAACTAATGAAAAACTGTTTTTT
CASSDSHSFATNEKLFF
>TRBV15|TRBJ1-2|15|TRBD1|.
TGTGCCACCAGCCCCGACCCGGGACAGCTCTATGGCTACACCTTC
CATSPDPGQLYGYTF
>TRBV7-2|TRBJ1-1|12|.|.
TGTGCCAGCAGCTTAAGGGGCACTGAAGCTTTCTTT
CASSLRGTEAFF
>TRBV4-1|TRBJ2-2|16|.|.
TGCGCCAGCAGTCATACCGGGACAAGATTCCCCGGGGAGCTGTTTTTT
CASSHTGTRFPGELFF
>TRBV30|TRBJ1-2|14|TRBD1|.
TGTGCCCTAACATGGACAGGGGGCATAAGGGGCTACACCTTC
CALTWTGGIRGYTF
>TRBV6-5|TRBJ1-6|15|TRBD1|few
TGTGCCAGCAGCTCCACCGGGACAGGAGATTCACCCCTCCACTTT
CASSSTGTGDSPLHF
>TRBV19|TRBJ1-5|14|TRBD1|.
TGTGCCAGTAGTATAAGGGGGCCCAGTCAGCCCCAGCATTTT
CASSIRGPSQPQHF
>TRBV18|TRBJ1-5|16|.|.
TGTGCCAGCTCCCCGGACAGCCCCTATAGCAATCAGCCCCAGCATTTT
CASSPDSPYSNQPQHF
>TRBV24-1|TRBJ2-5|14|TRBD1|.
TGTGCCACCAGTGAGGCAGGGGGCGGAGAGACCCAGTACTTC
CATSEAGGGETQYF
>TRBV19|TRBJ2-5|13|TRBD2|.
TGTGCCAGTAGTACTAGCGGCCAAGAGACCCAGTACTTC
CASSTSGQETQYF
>TRBV21-1|TRBJ1-5|17|.|once
TGTGCCAGCAGCAAACAGGGCAGGGAAAAGGCCGAACAGCCCCAGCATTTT
CASSKQGREKAEQPQHF
>TRBV7-3|TRBJ2-1|15|TRBD1|.
TGTGCCAGCAGCTCGGGACAGGGTTCCTACAATGAGCAGTTCTTC
CASSSGQGSYNEQFF
>TRBV18|TRBJ2-1|13|.|.
TGTGCCAGCTCCGGACAGCAAGACAATGAGCAGTTCTTC
CASSGQQDNEQFF
>TRBV4-1|TRBJ1-1|12|.|.
TGCGCCAGCAGCCAAGAGCAGGGTGGCGCTTTCTTT
CASSQEQGGAFF
>TRBV6-2/TRBV6-3|TRBJ2-2|18|TRBD1|.
TGTGCCAGCAGTTACGACAGGGGGCGATATTCGGACACCGGGGAGCTGTTTTTT
CASSYDRGRYSDTGELFF
>TRBV15|TRBJ2-7|18|TRBD1|.
TGTGCCACCAGCAGAGTGGGGGGTGGGACAGGGAAATCCTACGAGCAGTACTTC
CATSRVGGGTGKSYEQYF
>TRBV13|TRBJ1-1|13|.|.
TGTGCCAGCAGATGGGGAGGCGACACTGAAGCTTTCTTT
CASRWGGDTEAFF
>TRBV5-1|TRBJ1-5|16|TRBD1|once
TGCGCCAGCAGCTTGGTACCGGGACAGAGCAATCAGCCCCAGCATTTT
CASSLVPGQSNQPQHF
>TRBV6-5|TRBJ1-2|14|TRBD1|.
TGTGCCAGCAGTTACTTAGGACGGGGACAGCTCTACACCTTC
CASSYLGRGQLYTF
>TRBV3-1/TRBV3-2|TRBJ1-4|16|.|once
TGTGCCAGCAGCCAAGATCTTTGGGCTTATAATGAAAAACTGTTTTTT
CASSQDLWAYNEKLFF
>TRBV2|TRBJ1-2|13|TRBD1|.
TGTGCCAGCCCCCGCGGGACAGATCCTGGCTACACCTTC
CASPRGTDPGYTF
>TRBV18|TRBJ2-2|18|TRBD2|.
TGTGCCAGCTCACCCCAGGGACTAGCGGGAGCGGGCACCGGGGAGCTGTTTTTT
CASSPQGLAGAGTGELFF
>TRBV7-3|TRBJ1-4|15|.|.
TGTGCCAGCAGCCCGTTGGGGAGGGCAAATGAAAAACTGTTTTTT
CASSPLGRANEKLFF